Included here is one TCR beta chain sequence, with context. Its matching antigen is unknown. Since a much larger clone is just one base distant, this may be a read error. The CDR3 covers 13 residues. CDR1 is SGHNT and CDR2 is YENEEA in the germline V gene. Trimming took off 1 base at V and 2 bases at J, with 4 bases between the two ends. Authors' methods: ImmunoSEQ gave junction-only sequences without quality scores, so filtering differed. Produced via immunoSEQ multiplex PCR; TCRdb's table is partial and in-frame only. The V and J calls and the clone size are those of that table, but D and trimming were determined from the DNA. The sample lists about 600,000 clones, roughly 79% occurring once. The entry originates in a study of shared clonotypes between healthy human individuals. Study conclusions and caveats: Few donors limited the genetic and exposure-history diversity represented. Sequencing depth was expected to affect clonotype sharing among donors.

The chain employs TRBV11-3 and TRBJ2-3; no reliable D call. The specimen sequenced was PBMCs. This sequence was found in a woman in her thirties or forties in good health. Some clones in this sample may be carry-over from other donors' samples. Here the CDR3 DNA reads TGTGCCAGCAGCTTAGGGAACACAGATACGCAGTATTTT. The encoded protein is CASSLGNTDTQYF. The entire variable domain, with the rest obtained from reference TRBV11-3 and TRBJ2-3, is as follows: EAGVVQSPRYKIIEKKQPVAFWCNPISGHNTLYWYLQNLGQGPELLIRYENEEAVDDSQLPKDRFSAERLKGVDSTLKIQPAELGDSAVYLCASSLGNTDTQYFGPGTRLTVL.